This T cell receptor beta chain is from a study of T-cell memory formation after mild COVID-19. Study-wide results and limits: Clones contracting across day 15 to 85 had a balanced CD4/CD8 profile; later expanding clones leaned CD4+.

With respect to this clonotype: Its target is not known.

Researchers used 5'RACE with constant-segment primers to make TCR alpha and TCR beta cDNA libraries that carry sample barcodes and UMIs. One entry per CDR3 protein, called by TCRdb with MiXCR from the 5' RACE reads. The sample yields 470,000 or so distinct CDR3 sequences, approximately 19% seen once. The material sequenced was PBMCs or a T cell subset sorted from them (not recorded which). This sequence was found in a man aged 18 to 35 who had mild COVID-19 (a few samples of this study predate the infection). Cell type and time point are not known.

The CDR3 DNA sequence: TGCAGTGCTAGTCAGTACTACGAGCAGTACGTC. It encodes CSASQYYEQYV. The chain links TRBV20-1 to TRBJ2-7; no firm D call. Trimming took off 3 bases at V and 3 bases at J, with 6 bases between the two ends. CDR1 and CDR2 from the germline V gene are DFQATT and SNEGSKA (reference sequence). This CDR3 spans 11 amino acids.